A few counts support the clone carrying this T cell receptor (beta chain). Its antigen is undetermined. The CDR3 runs to 15 residues. V dropped 5 bases and J dropped 5 bases, with 16 bases sitting between them. Germline V gene lookup returns CDR1 SGHTA and CDR2 FQGNSA. This entry belongs to a study of T-cell memory formation after mild COVID-19. For the study at large: Largely donor-specific TCR clusters were found.

In TCRdb, the 5' RACE reads were re-called with MiXCR into one record per CDR3 protein. The table records about 170,000 distinct CDR3 sequences, 13% of them present only once. Broader study findings: SARS-CoV-2 specificity of second-wave clones peaking day 37 was unconfirmed.

The chain joins TRBV7-2 to TRBJ2-1; D might be TRBD1 or TRBD2, each matching 5 bases. Sequenced sample: PBMCs or a T cell subset sorted from them (not recorded which). This clonotype was sampled from a man aged 18 to 29 who had mild COVID-19 (a few samples of this study predate the infection). Cell type and time point are not known. The CDR3 nucleotides are TGTGCCAGCAGCCCGGGACCGAGCCTTAACAATGAGCAGTTCTTC. Protein product: CASSPGPSLNNEQFF.